This entry lists 9 T cell receptor beta chains sequenced from one sample in a study of beta chain features in type 1 diabetes. Since all of the isolated RNA was reverse transcribed, expressed TCRB transcripts were what got sequenced. Sequencing used immunoSEQ multiplex PCR; TCRdb keeps in-frame clones, though not all of them. The data hold 860,000 or so clones, with roughly 17% observed a single time. The sample consisted of naive CD4+ T cells from blood. The receptors come from a woman aged 18-29 years in good health.

This clone was counted a few times. The rearrangement uses TRBV28 and TRBJ1-1; 8 bases fit TRBD1. With 5 bases clipped from V and 5 bases from J, the junction kept 7 bases outside the gene matches. CDR3 length: 14 residues. In germline, CDR1 is MDHEN, CDR2 SYDVKM. For the CDR3, the DNA is TGTGCCAGCAGTCCTGACAGGGGACGGACTGAAGCTTTCTTT. As protein: CASSPDRGRTEAFF.

CDR3 sequence (DNA): TGTGCCAGCTCACGACTGGACCTAGCCTCTGGAAACACCATATATTTT. Amino acid sequence: CASSRLDLASGNTIYF. The V gene is TRBV18, the J gene TRBJ1-3; unclear D gene. The germline V gene encodes CDR1 KGHSH and CDR2 LQKENI. The V and J ends lost 4 bases and 0 bases respectively, with 13 bases between them. CDR3 length: 16 amino acids.

This clone was picked up a small number of times. The J gene is TRBJ2-2, the V gene TRBV5-6; D not resolved. This CDR3 comprises 15 residues. Germline CDR1 is SGHDT and CDR2 is YYEEEE. The V gene lost 2 bases and the J gene lost 0 bases, with 8 bases spanning the gap. The CDR3 sequence: CASSFVHSNTGELFF. Here the CDR3 DNA reads TGTGCCAGCAGCTTTGTCCATTCGAACACCGGGGAGCTGTTTTTT.

In the case of this clone: Germline and junction disagree at one end, which may indicate a read error. The V call is TRBV7-7, the J call TRBJ2-3; 9 positions agree with TRBD2. The CDR3 sequence is 15 residues long. Germline loops: CDR1 SSHAT, CDR2 FNYEAQ (reference sequence). The CDR3 sequence is CASSPTAGGTDTQYF. The CDR3 DNA reads TGTGCTAGCAGCCCAACAGCGGGAGGTACAGATACGCAGTATTTT.

A few counts support this clone. This chain uses TRBV7-9 with TRBJ1-2; no reliable D call. CDR3 length: 13 residues. From germline, CDR1 is SEHNR and CDR2 FQNEAQ (reference sequence). V lost 5 bases, J lost 4 bases, and 11 bases lay in between. CDR3 nucleotide sequence: TGTGCCAGCAGCCCGCTCAACACCTATGGCTACACCTTC. Its protein product is CASSPLNTYGYTF.

Only a few counts were recorded for this clone. The chain employs TRBV7-9 and TRBJ2-3; perhaps TRBD1 as D (6 bases). From germline, CDR1 is SEHNR and CDR2 FQNEAQ (reference sequence). The CDR3 consists of 14 residues. The V end was cut by 2 bases, the J end by 2 bases, with 8 bases between. The CDR3: CASSLTGTTDTQYF. The CDR3 DNA sequence: TGTGCCAGCAGCTTAACAGGGACCACAGATACGCAGTATTTT.

This clone has just a few counts. The rearrangement joins TRBV7-2 to TRBJ2-7; D unclear. V lost 4 bases and J 1 base, leaving 8 bases between the germline ends. The germline V gene encodes CDR1 SGHTA and CDR2 FQGNSA. The CDR3 length is 13 residues. The CDR3 nucleotides are TGTGCCAGCAGCTATGTACAGTCCTACGAGCAGTACTTC. This sequence encodes CASSYVQSYEQYF.

This clone was observed a handful of times. The DNA for the CDR3 is TGCAGCGTTGTCGGGGCCTACTATGGCTACACCTTC. This sequence encodes CSVVGAYYGYTF. This chain joins TRBV29-1 and TRBJ1-2, with D possibly TRBD1 on 5 matching bases. Trimming took off 4 bases at V and 3 bases at J, with 9 bases between the two ends. The germline gives CDR1 SQVTM, CDR2 ANQGSEA. The CDR3 covers 12 residues.

This clone was recorded a few times. This chain uses TRBV11-2 with TRBJ2-7, with 7 positions matching TRBD1. The CDR3 extends over 14 amino acids. Germline CDR1 SGHAT, CDR2 FQNNGV. V was clipped by 0 bases and J by 6 bases; unmatched bases: 5. The CDR3, as DNA: TGTGCCAGCAGCTTAGAGGGGACAGTTCGCGAGCAGTACTTC. This encodes CASSLEGTVREQYF.